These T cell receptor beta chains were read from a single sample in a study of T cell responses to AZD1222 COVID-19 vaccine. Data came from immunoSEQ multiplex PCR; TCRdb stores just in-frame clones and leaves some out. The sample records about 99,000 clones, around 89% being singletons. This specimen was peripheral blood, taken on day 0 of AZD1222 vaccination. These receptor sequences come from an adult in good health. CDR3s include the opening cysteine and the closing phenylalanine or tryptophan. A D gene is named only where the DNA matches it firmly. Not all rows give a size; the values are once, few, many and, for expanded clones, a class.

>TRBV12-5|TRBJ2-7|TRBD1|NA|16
TGTGCTAGTGGTTTGGTACTGAGACAGGGTCCCCACGAGCAGTACTTC
CASGLVLRQGPHEQYF
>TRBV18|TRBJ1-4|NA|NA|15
TGTGCCAGCTCACCAGCCAAGGGGACTAATGAAAAACTGTTTTTT
CASSPAKGTNEKLFF
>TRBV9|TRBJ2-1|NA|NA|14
TGTGCCAGCAGGAGTGGAAGTGGGGCAAATGAGCAGTTCTTC
CASRSGSGANEQFF
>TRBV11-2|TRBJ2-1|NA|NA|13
TGTGCCAGCAGCTTAGATATGCGGGTTGAGCAGTTCTTC
CASSLDMRVEQFF
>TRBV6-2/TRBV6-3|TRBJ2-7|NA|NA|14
TGTGCCAGCAGTCACAGGCCAGGCTGGGACGAGCAGTACTTC
CASSHRPGWDEQYF
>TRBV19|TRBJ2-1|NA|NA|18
TGTGCCAGTAGTATAGATCCACCTAGAATCTTCTCCTACAATGAGCAGTTCTTC
CASSIDPPRIFSYNEQFF
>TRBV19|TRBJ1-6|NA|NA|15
TGTGCCAGTAGTATTCGGGGCCAGTCGGATTCACCCCTCCACTTT
CASSIRGQSDSPLHF
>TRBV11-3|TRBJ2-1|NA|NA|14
TGTGCCAGCTCCCGAGGGTTTTCCTACAATGAGCAGTTCTTC
CASSRGFSYNEQFF
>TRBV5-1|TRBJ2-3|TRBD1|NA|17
TGCGCCAGCAGCTTTAATACAGGGGGCAGTGGGTTAGATACGCAGTATTTT
CASSFNTGGSGLDTQYF
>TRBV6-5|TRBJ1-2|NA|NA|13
TGTGCCAGCAGTTACAACGGACCCAGTGGCTACACCTTC
CASSYNGPSGYTF
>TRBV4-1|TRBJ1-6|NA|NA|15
TGCGCCAGCAGCCAAGGTCAGTGGCAGAATTCACCCCTCCACTTT
CASSQGQWQNSPLHF
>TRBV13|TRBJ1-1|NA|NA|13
TGTGCCAGCAGCTCCCGAGAGAACACTGAAGCTTTCTTT
CASSSRENTEAFF
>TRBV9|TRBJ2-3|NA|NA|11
TGTGCCAGCAGCGTAGGGGGTACGCAGTATTTT
CASSVGGTQYF
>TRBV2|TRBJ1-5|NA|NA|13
TGTGCCAGTCTGGGCGGGGGGACTCAGCCCCAGCATTTT
CASLGGGTQPQHF
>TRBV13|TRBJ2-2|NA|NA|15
TGTGCCAGCAGCTTAGTTCGGACGGTCACCGGGGAGCTGTTTTTT
CASSLVRTVTGELFF
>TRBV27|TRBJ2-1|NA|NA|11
TGTGCCAGCACCCGGGAAAATGAGCAGTTCTTC
CASTRENEQFF
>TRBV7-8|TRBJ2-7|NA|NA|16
TGTGCCAGCAGCCTTCCGGGGGGGGACAGAGCCTACGAGCAGTACTTC
CASSLPGGDRAYEQYF
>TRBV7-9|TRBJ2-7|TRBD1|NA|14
TGTGCCAGCAGCCGACAGGGTCGCTCGACGGAGCAGTACTTC
CASSRQGRSTEQYF
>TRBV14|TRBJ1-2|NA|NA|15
TGTGCCAGCAGCCAAGCCCCTTGGGTGATCGATGGCTACACCTTC
CASSQAPWVIDGYTF
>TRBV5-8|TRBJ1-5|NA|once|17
TGTGCCAGCAGCTTGGCCGAACGGGGGGTGGTCAATCAGCCCCAGCATTTT
CASSLAERGVVNQPQHF
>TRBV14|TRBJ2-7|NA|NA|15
TGTGCCAGCAGCCAAGGTGGGGGGAGCTCCTACGAGCAGTACTTC
CASSQGGGSSYEQYF
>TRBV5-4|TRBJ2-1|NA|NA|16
TGTGCCAGCAGCTTGTCTTGGGCGAGTGGTGGCGATGAGCAGTTCTTC
CASSLSWASGGDEQFF